This T cell receptor (beta chain) was recovered during a study of blood T cells in healthy people across ages (dated by TCRdb to about 2015). Turning to the overall study: In model experiments, roughly one uniquely barcoded TCR beta cDNA molecule per two T cells was captured by template switching. To avoid experimental bias, donors of different ages were spread randomly across the sequencing lanes. Four age groups were formed from the donors: young (average roughly 15 years), middle-aged (approximately 39), aged (approximately 60) and long-lived (approximately 80). To track age-related changes in TCR beta repertoire diversity, the study relied on deep sequencing normalized with unique cDNA molecular identifiers. Two additional independent replicas of 1 million unique cDNA reads from the same blood draw were analyzed for two donors (one aged 18 to 30 and one aged 80 or older).

This clonotype was seen only a few times. Its antigen target is currently unknown. No clone much larger than this one lies a single base away; base qualities are absent. The approximately 40 donors, aged roughly 6 to 95 years, were systemically healthy Caucasian individuals from Russia. Approximately 11 milliliters of peripheral blood were drawn from each donor into EDTA-treated Vacutainer tubes. Ficoll-Paque density-gradient centrifugation was used to isolate PBMCs, with at least 7 million per sample. Total RNA, at least 5 micrograms per sample, was extracted from PBMCs with Trizol reagent. Naive CD45RAhigh/CD27high T cell percentages were measured by flow cytometry on a PBMC aliquot from every donor. Receptor amplification or capture employed 5' RACE. The reads were generated on an Illumina HiSeq 2500. A second PCR of about 7 to 12 cycles was run with a J-beta primer mix and a sample-barcoded 5' primer. Each TCR beta cDNA molecule received a unique molecular identifier from a template-switch 5' adaptor carrying 12 random nucleotides. Each sample yielded at least 2.5 million CDR3-containing paired-end reads. All of the RNA was converted into first-strand cDNA using the Mint cDNA synthesis kit, with a TRBC-specific oligonucleotide serving as the primer. After uracil-DNA glycosylase treatment, a first 18-cycle PCR used universal primers M1SS and BC2_uni_R on all cDNA. As for the original processing: Normalization of each sample was performed by random selection of 1 million high-quality reads, each carrying a distinct molecular identifier. Instead of being binned into consensus sequences, reads that shared molecular identifiers were thrown out. MiTCR, set to a Q25 quality threshold and the strictest error-elimination algorithm, was used for CDR3 identification, clonotype clustering and error correction. Lower-bound total TCR beta diversity was estimated with a nonparametric unseen species model using Euler transformation. The raw public reads went through TCRdb reprocessing: fastp at Q25, MiXCR clone calling, in-frame beta chains kept. One record per CDR3 amino acid sequence lists the most common genes and DNA. What appears here as the V and J calls and clone size reflects TCRdb's work, not the paper's. Present in this sample are 650,000 to 1,000,000 distinct CDR3 sequences, about 46% of which were seen just once. Approximately 18% of the sample goes to the ten largest clones.

Overall study results and their limits: The long-lived group showed more naive CD4+ T cells, fewer expanded clones and increased TCR diversity than the aged group, suggesting age selection. A strong correlation was found between observed TCR beta diversity and the percentage of naive T cells measured by flow cytometry. Total diversity estimates from one million sequenced T cells were considered lower bounds and underestimates. Because donor CMV infection status was unknown, age-related changes in expanded clonotypes were potentially confounded. As age increased, observed TCR beta diversity per million T cells dropped in a roughly linear way, and a significant reduction was already evident by age roughly 36. Because profiling used bulk unsorted PBMCs, naive and antigen-experienced compartments could not be compared conclusively.

Cut back by 3 bases and 7 bases, the V and J ends lie 16 bases apart. The germline V gene provides CDR1 SGHTA and CDR2 FQGTGA. From its cysteine to its phenylalanine, the CDR3 spans 14 amino acids. Only the CDR3 part of the read is kept: 42 bases, read in frame from the first base. The TCR was taken from an elderly man in good health. The chain joins TRBV7-3 to TRBJ2-7; too little of a D gene remains to name it. The sample consisted of blood. The nucleotide sequence is given as TGTGCCAGCAGCTTGTCGTCAGGCCTTGGGGAGCAGTACTTC. This yields the protein CASSLSSGLGEQYF.